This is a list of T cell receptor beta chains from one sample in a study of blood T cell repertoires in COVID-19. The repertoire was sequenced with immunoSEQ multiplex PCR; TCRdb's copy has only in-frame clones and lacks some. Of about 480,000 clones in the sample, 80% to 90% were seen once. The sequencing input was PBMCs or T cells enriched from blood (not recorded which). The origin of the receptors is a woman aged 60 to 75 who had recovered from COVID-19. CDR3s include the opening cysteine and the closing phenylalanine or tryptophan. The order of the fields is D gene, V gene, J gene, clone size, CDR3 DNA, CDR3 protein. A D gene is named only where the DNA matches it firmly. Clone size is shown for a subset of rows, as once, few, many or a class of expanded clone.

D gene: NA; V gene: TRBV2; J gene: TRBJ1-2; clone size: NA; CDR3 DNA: TGTGCCAGCAGTAACTTACAGGATTCTAACTATGGCTACACCTTC; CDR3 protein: CASSNLQDSNYGYTF
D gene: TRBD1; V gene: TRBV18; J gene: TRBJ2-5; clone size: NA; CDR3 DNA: TGTGCCAGCTCACCTGGGACAGGGGGCTATGAGACCCAGTACTTC; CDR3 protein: CASSPGTGGYETQYF
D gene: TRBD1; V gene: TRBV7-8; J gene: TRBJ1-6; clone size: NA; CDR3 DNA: TGTGCCAGCAGCGCCACACCAAGACAGGGTTATTCACCCCTCCACTTT; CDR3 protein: CASSATPRQGYSPLHF
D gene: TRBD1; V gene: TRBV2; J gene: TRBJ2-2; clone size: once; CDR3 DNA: TGTGCCAGCAGTGAAGCGGGACAGGGAGGGGCCGGGGAGCTGTTTTTT; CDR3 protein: CASSEAGQGGAGELFF
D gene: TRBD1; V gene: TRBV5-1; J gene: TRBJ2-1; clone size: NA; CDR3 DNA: TGCGCCAGCAGCTTGATCCCGGACAGGGCGTACAATGAGCAGTTCTTC; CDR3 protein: CASSLIPDRAYNEQFF
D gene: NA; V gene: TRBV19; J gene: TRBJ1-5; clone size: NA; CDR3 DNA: TGTGCCAGTAGTATCGACATTTGGTATAGCAATCAGCCCCAGCATTTT; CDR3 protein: CASSIDIWYSNQPQHF
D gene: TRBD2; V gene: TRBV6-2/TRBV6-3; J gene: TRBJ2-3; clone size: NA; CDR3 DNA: TGTGCCAGCAGCCAAACTGGGACTAGCGGGGGATATGATACGCAGTATTTT; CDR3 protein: CASSQTGTSGGYDTQYF
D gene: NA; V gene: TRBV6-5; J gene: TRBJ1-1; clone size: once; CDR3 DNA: TGTGCCAGCAGGGGCTCGAGCAGCATGAACACTGAAGCTTTCTTT; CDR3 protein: CASRGSSSMNTEAFF
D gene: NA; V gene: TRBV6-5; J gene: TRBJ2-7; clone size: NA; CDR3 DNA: TGTGCCAGCAGTTACTCGCCGACAGGTCCCTACGAGCAGTACTTC; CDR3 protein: CASSYSPTGPYEQYF
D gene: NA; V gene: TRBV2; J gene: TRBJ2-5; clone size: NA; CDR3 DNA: TGTGCCAGCAAGGAGGCTACGGAGACCCAGTACTTC; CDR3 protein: CASKEATETQYF
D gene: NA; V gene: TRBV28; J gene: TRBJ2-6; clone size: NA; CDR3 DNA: TGTGCCAGCACCGAGAGGGCTGGGGCCAACGTCCTGACTTTC; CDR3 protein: CASTERAGANVLTF
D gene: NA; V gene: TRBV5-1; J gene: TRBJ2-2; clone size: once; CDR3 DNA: TGCGCCAGCAGCTTGGCCGTTAAACAGGCGAGCACCGGGGAGCTGTTTTTT; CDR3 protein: CASSLAVKQASTGELFF
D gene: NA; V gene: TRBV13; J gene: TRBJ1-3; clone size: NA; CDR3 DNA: TGTGCCAGCAGCTTAGTAGGAAACACCATATATTTT; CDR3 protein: CASSLVGNTIYF
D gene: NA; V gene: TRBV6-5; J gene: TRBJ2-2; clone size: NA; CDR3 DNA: TGTGCCAGCGGCCTGGACAGCCTGAACACCGGGGAGCTGTTTTTT; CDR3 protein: CASGLDSLNTGELFF
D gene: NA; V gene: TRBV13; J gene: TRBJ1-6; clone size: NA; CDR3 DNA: TGTGCCAGCAGCTTAGGGTTCGCACCCCTCCACTTT; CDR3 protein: CASSLGFAPLHF
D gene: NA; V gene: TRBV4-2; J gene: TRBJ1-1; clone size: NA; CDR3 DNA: TGTGCCAGCAGCCAAGACTCAGGGGCTCGTGAAGCTTTCTTT; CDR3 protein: CASSQDSGAREAFF
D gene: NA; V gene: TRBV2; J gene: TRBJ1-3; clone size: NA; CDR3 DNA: TGTGCCAGCAGGACAGTGCCTGGAAACACCATATATTTT; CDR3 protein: CASRTVPGNTIYF
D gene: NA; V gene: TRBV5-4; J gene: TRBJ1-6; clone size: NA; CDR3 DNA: TGTGCCAGCAGCATTGGGGGCAATTCACCCCTCCACTTT; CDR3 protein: CASSIGGNSPLHF
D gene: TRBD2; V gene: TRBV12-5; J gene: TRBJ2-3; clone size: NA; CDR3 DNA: TGTGCTAGTGGACCAGCGGGGGACACAGATACGCAGTATTTT; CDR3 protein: CASGPAGDTDTQYF
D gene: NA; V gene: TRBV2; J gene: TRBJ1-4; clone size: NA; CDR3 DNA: TGTGCCAGCAGTGATCCGACAGCGAAGGGTCCTAATGAAAAACTGTTTTTT; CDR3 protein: CASSDPTAKGPNEKLFF
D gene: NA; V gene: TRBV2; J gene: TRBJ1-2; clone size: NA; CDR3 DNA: TGTGCCACACCCTTTGGGACTAGCTATGGCTACACCTTC; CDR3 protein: CATPFGTSYGYTF
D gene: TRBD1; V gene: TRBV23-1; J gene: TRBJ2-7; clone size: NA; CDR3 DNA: TGCGCCAGCAGTCGCAGGGGGTCCTACGAGCAGTACTTC; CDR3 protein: CASSRRGSYEQYF
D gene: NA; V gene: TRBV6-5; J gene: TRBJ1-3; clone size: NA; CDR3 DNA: TGTGCCAGCAGTTACGGGCAGAACTCTGGAAACACCATATATTTT; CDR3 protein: CASSYGQNSGNTIYF
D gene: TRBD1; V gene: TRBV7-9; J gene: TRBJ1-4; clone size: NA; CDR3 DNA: TGTGCCAGCAGCAAAAATGGACAGGCCGAAAAACTGTTTTTT; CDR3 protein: CASSKNGQAEKLFF
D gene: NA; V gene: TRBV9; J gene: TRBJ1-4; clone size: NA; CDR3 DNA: TGTGCCAGCAGCCCAGGGAACGTTGGGGAAAAACTGTTTTTT; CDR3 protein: CASSPGNVGEKLFF
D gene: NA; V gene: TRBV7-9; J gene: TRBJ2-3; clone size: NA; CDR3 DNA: TGTGCCAGCAGCCCTATTTTGAAGTCAAGCACAGATACGCAGTATTTT; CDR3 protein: CASSPILKSSTDTQYF
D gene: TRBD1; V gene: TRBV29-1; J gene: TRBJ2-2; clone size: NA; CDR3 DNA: TGCAGCGTGCCCCGGGACAGGGAAGGGACCGGGGAGCTGTTTTTT; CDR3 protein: CSVPRDREGTGELFF
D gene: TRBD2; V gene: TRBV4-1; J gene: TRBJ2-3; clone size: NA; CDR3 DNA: TGCGCCAGCAGCCAAGTTGCTAGCGGGGGCTACACGCAGTATTTT; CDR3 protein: CASSQVASGGYTQYF
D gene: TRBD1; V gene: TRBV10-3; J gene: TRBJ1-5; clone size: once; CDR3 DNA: TGTGCCATCTCCCGGGACAGAGATCAGCCCCAGCATTTT; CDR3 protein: CAISRDRDQPQHF
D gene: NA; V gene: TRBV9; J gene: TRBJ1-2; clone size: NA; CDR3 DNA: TGTGCCAGCAGTGGTCCCCGGACGGGAAACTATGGCTACACCTTC; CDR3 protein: CASSGPRTGNYGYTF
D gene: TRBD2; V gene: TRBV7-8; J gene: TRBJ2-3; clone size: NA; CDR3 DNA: TGTGCCAGCAGCTTAGGGGCGGGGGTAGGAGATACGCAGTATTTT; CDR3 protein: CASSLGAGVGDTQYF
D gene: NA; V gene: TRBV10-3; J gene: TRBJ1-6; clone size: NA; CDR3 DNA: TGTGCCATCAGTGAGGTGGGGGCCGGTAATTCACCCCTCCACTTT; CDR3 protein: CAISEVGAGNSPLHF
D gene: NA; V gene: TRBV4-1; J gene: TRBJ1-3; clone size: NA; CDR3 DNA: TGCGCCAGCAGCAGGGGAAATTCTGGAAACACCATATATTTT; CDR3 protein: CASSRGNSGNTIYF
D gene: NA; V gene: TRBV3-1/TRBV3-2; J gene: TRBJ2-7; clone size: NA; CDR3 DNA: TGTGCCAGCAGCTTAGGGGCGTACGAGCAGTACTTC; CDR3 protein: CASSLGAYEQYF
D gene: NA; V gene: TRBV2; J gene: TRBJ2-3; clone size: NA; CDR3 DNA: TGTGCCAGCAGTGCTAAAGATACGCAGTATTTT; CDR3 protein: CASSAKDTQYF
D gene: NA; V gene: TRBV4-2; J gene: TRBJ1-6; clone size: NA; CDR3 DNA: TGTGCCAGCAGCCAAGGGATGGGCGAGGGCCCTTATTCACCCCTCCACTTT; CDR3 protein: CASSQGMGEGPYSPLHF
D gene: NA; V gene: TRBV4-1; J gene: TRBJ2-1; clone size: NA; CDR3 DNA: TGCGCCAGCAGCCAAGATCGGGGCGGGGGCCCGTATGAGCAGTTCTTC; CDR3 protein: CASSQDRGGGPYEQFF
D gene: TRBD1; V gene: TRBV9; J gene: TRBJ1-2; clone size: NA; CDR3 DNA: TGTGCCAGCAGCGTAGCGGGACAGTCGCCGGCTTATGGCTACACCTTC; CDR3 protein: CASSVAGQSPAYGYTF
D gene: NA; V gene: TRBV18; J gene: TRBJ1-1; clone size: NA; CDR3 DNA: TGTGCCAGCTCAGGAGTGAACACTGAAGCTTTCTTT; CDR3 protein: CASSGVNTEAFF
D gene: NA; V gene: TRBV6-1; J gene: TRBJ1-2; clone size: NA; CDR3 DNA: TGTGCCAGCAGTGAGTACACAGGAATCGATGGCTACACCTTC; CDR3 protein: CASSEYTGIDGYTF
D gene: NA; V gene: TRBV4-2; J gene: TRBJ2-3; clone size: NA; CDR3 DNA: TGTGCCAGCAGCCAGGGAGCGCGTACGCAGTATTTT; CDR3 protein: CASSQGARTQYF
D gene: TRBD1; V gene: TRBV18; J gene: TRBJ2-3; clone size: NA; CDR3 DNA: TGTGCCAGCTCCCAGCAGGGGGCGAGCACAGATACGCAGTATTTT; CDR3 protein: CASSQQGASTDTQYF
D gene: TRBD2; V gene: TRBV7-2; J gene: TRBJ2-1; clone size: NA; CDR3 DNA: TGTGCCAGCAGCTTAGTAGCGGGGGGGCGTTACAATGAGCAGTTCTTC; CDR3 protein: CASSLVAGGRYNEQFF